In this sample, the clone carrying this T cell receptor beta chain turned up once. Its matching antigen is unknown. The sample belongs to a study of cytomegalovirus exposure and HLA in healthy donors. General study results and limits: Per published accounts, TCR beta sequences correctly predicted the HLA-A and HLA-B alleles of most subjects. A later analysis found most CMV-associated TCR beta chains apparently HLA-restricted.

It was with 60 Vbeta and 13 Jbeta primers that the PCR ran. Only in-frame clones appear in the TCRdb table, and some are missing; sequencing was by immunoSEQ multiplex PCR. The sample lists about 150,000 clones; roughly 79% were seen once. This CDR3 spans 14 amino acids. Germline trimming cut 5 bases from V and 0 bases from J; bases unmatched to any gene: 2. Germline V gene lookup returns CDR1 SGHRS and CDR2 YFSETQ. This clonotype was obtained from a woman aged 40 to 50 in good health and CMV-seropositive. V usage is TRBV5-1 and J usage is TRBJ1-2; 9 positions match TRBD1. The sequencing sample was made of PBMCs. For the CDR3, the DNA is TGCGCCAGCAGGCGGACAGGGGCTAACTATGGCTACACCTTC. Protein: CASRRTGANYGYTF.